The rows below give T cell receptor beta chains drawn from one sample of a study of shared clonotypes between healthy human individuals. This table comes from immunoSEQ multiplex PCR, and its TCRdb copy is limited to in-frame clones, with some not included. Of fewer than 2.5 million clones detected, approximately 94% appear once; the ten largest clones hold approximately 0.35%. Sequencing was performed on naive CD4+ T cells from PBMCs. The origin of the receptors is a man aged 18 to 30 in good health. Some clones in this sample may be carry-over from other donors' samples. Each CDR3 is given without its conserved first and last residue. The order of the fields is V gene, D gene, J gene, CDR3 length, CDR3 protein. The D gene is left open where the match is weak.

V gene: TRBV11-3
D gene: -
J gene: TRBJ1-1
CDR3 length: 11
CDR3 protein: ASSLEPGTEAF

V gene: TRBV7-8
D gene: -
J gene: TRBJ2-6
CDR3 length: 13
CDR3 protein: ASSPRGTGANVLT

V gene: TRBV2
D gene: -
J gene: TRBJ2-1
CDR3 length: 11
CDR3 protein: ASSDENYNEQF

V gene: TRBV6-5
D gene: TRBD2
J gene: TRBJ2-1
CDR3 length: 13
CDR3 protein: ASSYRPSGYNEQF

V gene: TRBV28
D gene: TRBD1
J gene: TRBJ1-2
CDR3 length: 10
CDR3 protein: ASSITGDGYT

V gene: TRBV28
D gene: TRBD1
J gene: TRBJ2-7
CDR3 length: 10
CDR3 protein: ASRRTGVEQY

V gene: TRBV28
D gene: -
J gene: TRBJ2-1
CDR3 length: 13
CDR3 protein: ASVPGTGPYNEQF

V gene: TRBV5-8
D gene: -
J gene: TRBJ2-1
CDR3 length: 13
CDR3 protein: ATTSPGGVYNEQF

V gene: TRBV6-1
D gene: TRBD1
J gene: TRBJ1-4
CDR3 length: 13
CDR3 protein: ASSEITGGGKKLF

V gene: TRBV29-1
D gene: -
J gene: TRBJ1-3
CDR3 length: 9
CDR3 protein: SAQGGNTIY

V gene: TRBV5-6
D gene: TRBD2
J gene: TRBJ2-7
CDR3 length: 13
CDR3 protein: ASSPGLAGNNEQY

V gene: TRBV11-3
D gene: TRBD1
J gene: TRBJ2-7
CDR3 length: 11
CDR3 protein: ASSLQGAREQY

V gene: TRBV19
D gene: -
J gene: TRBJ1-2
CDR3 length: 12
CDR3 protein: ASSPYGAGYGYT

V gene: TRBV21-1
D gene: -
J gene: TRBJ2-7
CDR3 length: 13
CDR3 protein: ASSKEARGTYEQY

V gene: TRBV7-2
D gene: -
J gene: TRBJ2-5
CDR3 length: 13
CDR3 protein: ASSLVRAGQETQY

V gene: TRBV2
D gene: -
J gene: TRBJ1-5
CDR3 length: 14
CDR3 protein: ASSEAPGYSNQPQH

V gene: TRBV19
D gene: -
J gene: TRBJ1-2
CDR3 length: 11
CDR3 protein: ASSERDIYGYT

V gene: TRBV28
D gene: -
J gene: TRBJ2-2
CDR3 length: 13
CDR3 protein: ASSHDRTYTGELF

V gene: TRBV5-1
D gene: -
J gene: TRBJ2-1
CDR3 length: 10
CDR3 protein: ATKGGGNEQF

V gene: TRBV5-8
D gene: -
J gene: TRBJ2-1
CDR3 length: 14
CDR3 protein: ASSYWGGSSYNEQF

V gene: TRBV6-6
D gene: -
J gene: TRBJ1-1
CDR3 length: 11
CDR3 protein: ASTTTRNFEAF

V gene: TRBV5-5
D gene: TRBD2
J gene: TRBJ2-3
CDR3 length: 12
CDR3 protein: ASSLATSGDTQY

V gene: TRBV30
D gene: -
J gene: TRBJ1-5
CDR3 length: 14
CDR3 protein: AWSVGALEMNQPQH

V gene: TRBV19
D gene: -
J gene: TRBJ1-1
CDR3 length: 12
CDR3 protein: ASSIMSANTEAF

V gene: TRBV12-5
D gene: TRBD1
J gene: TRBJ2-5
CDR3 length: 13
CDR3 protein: ASGSGTGDQETQY

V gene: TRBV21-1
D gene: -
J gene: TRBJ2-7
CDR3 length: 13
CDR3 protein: ASSKVPGDNYEQY

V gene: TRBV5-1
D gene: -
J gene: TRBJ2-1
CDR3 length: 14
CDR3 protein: ASSLLESSSYNEQF

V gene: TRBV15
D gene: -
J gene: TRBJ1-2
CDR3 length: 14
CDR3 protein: ATSRGIWTEDYGYT

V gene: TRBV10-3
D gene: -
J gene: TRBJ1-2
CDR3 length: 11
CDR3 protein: AIRSGISGGYT

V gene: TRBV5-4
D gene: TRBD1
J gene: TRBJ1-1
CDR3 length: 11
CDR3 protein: ASSRTGVTEAF

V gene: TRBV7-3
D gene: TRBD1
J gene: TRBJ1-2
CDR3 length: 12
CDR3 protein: ASSLTGTGYGYT

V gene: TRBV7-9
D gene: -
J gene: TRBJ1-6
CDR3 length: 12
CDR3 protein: ASSLVDPNSPLH

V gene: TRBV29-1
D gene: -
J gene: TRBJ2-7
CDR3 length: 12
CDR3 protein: SVGKTVSSYEQY

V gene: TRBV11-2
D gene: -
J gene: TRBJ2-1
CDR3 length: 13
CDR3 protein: ASSLEGTVYNEQF

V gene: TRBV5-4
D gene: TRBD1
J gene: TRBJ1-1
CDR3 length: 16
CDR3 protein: ASSLALGGQGPKTEAF

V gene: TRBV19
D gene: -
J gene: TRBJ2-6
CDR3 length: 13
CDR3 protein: ASSRGTTGANVLT

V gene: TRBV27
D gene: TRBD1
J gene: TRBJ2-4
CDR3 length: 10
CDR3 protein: ASRDRQNIQY

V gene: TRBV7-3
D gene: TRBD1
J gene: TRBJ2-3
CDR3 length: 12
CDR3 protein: ASSLRQGSDTQY

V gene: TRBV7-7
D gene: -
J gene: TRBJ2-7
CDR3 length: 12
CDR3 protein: ASSRDGSSYEQY

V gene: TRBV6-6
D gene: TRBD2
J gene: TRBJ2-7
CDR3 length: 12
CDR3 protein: ASSRTSGSYEQY

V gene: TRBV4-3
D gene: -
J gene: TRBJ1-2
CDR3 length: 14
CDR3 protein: ASSQDSLGGFAGYT

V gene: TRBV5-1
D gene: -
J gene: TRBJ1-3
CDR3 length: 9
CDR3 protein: ASRDQDTIY

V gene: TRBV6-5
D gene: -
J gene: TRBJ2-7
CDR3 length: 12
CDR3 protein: ASSYSRYTGEQY

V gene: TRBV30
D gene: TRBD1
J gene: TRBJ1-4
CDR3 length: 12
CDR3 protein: AWGPGTASEKLF

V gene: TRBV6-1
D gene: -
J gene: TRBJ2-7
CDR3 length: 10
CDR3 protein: ASSVGPYEQY

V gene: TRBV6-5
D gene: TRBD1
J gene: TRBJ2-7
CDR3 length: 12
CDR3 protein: ASSYGTALDEQY

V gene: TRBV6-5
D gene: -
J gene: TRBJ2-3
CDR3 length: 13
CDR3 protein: ASSYLGGSTDTQY

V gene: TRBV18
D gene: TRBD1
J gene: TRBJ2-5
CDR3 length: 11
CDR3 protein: ASLWDRGETQY

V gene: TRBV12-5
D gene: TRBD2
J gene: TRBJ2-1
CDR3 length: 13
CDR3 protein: ASGLGSSGNLKQF

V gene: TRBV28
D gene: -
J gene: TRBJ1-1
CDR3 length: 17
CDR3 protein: ASSSQIRARAGMNTEAF

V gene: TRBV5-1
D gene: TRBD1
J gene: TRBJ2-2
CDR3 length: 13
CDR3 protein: ASSVRTGRTGELF

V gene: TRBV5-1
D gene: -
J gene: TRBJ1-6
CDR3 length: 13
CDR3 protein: ASSLGPGANSPLH

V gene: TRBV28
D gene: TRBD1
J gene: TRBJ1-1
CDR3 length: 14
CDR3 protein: ASSYPTGRKDTEAF